The rows below give T cell receptor beta chains drawn from one sample of a study of immune characterization of retroperitoneal liposarcoma. TCRdb used MiXCR to reprocess the PCR reads, holding one entry per CDR3 protein. The sample records about 10,000 distinct CDR3 sequences, 25% to 35% being singletons. Sequencing used tumor tissue. Receptor source: a male donor with retroperitoneal liposarcoma. Each CDR3 is given with its conserved first and last residue. A D gene is named only where the DNA matches it firmly. Size is omitted from some rows. Given values are once, few, many or a class for expanded clones.

V gene: TRBV6-1
J gene: TRBJ2-1
clone size: NA
D gene: TRBD1
CDR3 DNA: TGTGCCACCTCTAGGGGGACAGATACGCAGTTCTTC
CDR3 protein: CATSRGTDTQFF

V gene: TRBV7-2
J gene: TRBJ2-1
clone size: medium-sized
D gene: TRBD2
CDR3 DNA: TGTGCCAGCAACTTAGCGGGAGCTTACAATGAGCAGTTCTTC
CDR3 protein: CASNLAGAYNEQFF

V gene: TRBV6-1
J gene: TRBJ1-2
clone size: NA
D gene: NA
CDR3 DNA: TGTGCCAGCAGGATGACAGACACCAACTATGGCTACACCTTC
CDR3 protein: CASRMTDTNYGYTF

V gene: TRBV27
J gene: TRBJ2-5
clone size: medium-sized
D gene: TRBD2
CDR3 DNA: TGTGCCAGCAGAGGACTAGCGGGGGGAGAAGAGACCCAGTACTTC
CDR3 protein: CASRGLAGGEETQYF

V gene: TRBV7-4
J gene: TRBJ2-7
clone size: few
D gene: NA
CDR3 DNA: TGTGCCAGCAGCTTAGAGGTAGGGAACTCCTACGAGCAGTACTTC
CDR3 protein: CASSLEVGNSYEQYF

V gene: TRBV27
J gene: TRBJ1-1
clone size: NA
D gene: NA
CDR3 DNA: TGTGCCAGCAGTTTATATGTCGGAACTGAAGCTTTCTTT
CDR3 protein: CASSLYVGTEAFF

V gene: TRBV10-2
J gene: TRBJ1-4
clone size: NA
D gene: NA
CDR3 DNA: TGCGCCAGCAGTCCAGAGACAGGCCCTGAAAAACTGTTTTTT
CDR3 protein: CASSPETGPEKLFF

V gene: TRBV6-8
J gene: TRBJ2-2
clone size: NA
D gene: NA
CDR3 DNA: TGTGCCAGCAATATGTGGGTTAACGGGGAGCTGTTTTTT
CDR3 protein: CASNMWVNGELFF

V gene: TRBV6-1
J gene: TRBJ2-5
clone size: NA
D gene: TRBD1
CDR3 DNA: TGTGCCAGCAGTGAACCGGGACAGGGCCTCTGGGAGCAGTACTTC
CDR3 protein: CASSEPGQGLWEQYF

V gene: TRBV6-1
J gene: TRBJ2-7
clone size: many
D gene: TRBD1
CDR3 DNA: TGTGCCAGCAGTGAATACAACAGGGGGTCCGAGCAGTACTTC
CDR3 protein: CASSEYNRGSEQYF

V gene: TRBV6-5
J gene: TRBJ2-3
clone size: few
D gene: TRBD2
CDR3 DNA: TGTGCCAGCAGTTACTCCGGGACTAGCCCTATCACAGATACGCAGTATTTT
CDR3 protein: CASSYSGTSPITDTQYF

V gene: TRBV7-8
J gene: TRBJ2-1
clone size: few
D gene: NA
CDR3 DNA: TGTGCCAGCAGCTTTCCCAGGGCCGAGCAGTTCTTC
CDR3 protein: CASSFPRAEQFF

V gene: TRBV11-2
J gene: TRBJ2-7
clone size: NA
D gene: NA
CDR3 DNA: TGTGCCAGCAGCGCCTCGGTGAGCGAGCAGTACTTC
CDR3 protein: CASSASVSEQYF

V gene: TRBV14
J gene: TRBJ2-7
clone size: NA
D gene: NA
CDR3 DNA: TGTGCCAGCAGCCAGGATTCGTGGCTAGGGGACGAGCAGTACTTC
CDR3 protein: CASSQDSWLGDEQYF

V gene: TRBV6-1
J gene: TRBJ2-7
clone size: NA
D gene: TRBD1
CDR3 DNA: TGTGCCAGCAGCCCCGACAGGGCTCCGTACGAGCAGTACTTC
CDR3 protein: CASSPDRAPYEQYF

V gene: TRBV27
J gene: TRBJ2-1
clone size: NA
D gene: NA
CDR3 DNA: TGTGCCAGCAGTCTAGGGCGGACCTACAATGAGCAGTTCTTC
CDR3 protein: CASSLGRTYNEQFF

V gene: TRBV6-1
J gene: TRBJ2-5
clone size: medium-sized
D gene: TRBD1
CDR3 DNA: TGTGCCAGCGTCTGGACAGGACGAGAGACCCAGTACTTC
CDR3 protein: CASVWTGRETQYF

V gene: TRBV12-3/TRBV12-4
J gene: TRBJ2-2
clone size: many
D gene: TRBD2
CDR3 DNA: TGTGCCAGCAGCTTTAGCGGGAGAGGGACCGGGGAGCTGTTTTTT
CDR3 protein: CASSFSGRGTGELFF

V gene: TRBV12-3/TRBV12-4
J gene: TRBJ1-6
clone size: NA
D gene: TRBD1
CDR3 DNA: TGTGCCAGCAGTGCGGCAGGGGGTAATTCACCACTCCACTTT
CDR3 protein: CASSAAGGNSPLHF

V gene: TRBV7-6
J gene: TRBJ2-1
clone size: NA
D gene: TRBD1
CDR3 DNA: TGTGCCAGCAGTCTTATAGGACAGGCCCTCAATGAGCAGTTCTTC
CDR3 protein: CASSLIGQALNEQFF

V gene: TRBV6-1
J gene: TRBJ2-5
clone size: medium-sized
D gene: NA
CDR3 DNA: TGTGCCAGCAGTGAAATGAGGGACTTAAAAAACCAAGAGACCCAGTACTTC
CDR3 protein: CASSEMRDLKNQETQYF

V gene: TRBV10-2
J gene: TRBJ2-3
clone size: many
D gene: TRBD1
CDR3 DNA: TGCGCCAGCAGGGGACAGGGGATTAGCACAGATACGCAGTATTTT
CDR3 protein: CASRGQGISTDTQYF

V gene: TRBV7-8
J gene: TRBJ1-4
clone size: few
D gene: NA
CDR3 DNA: TGTGCCAGCAGCCTTCCGGGACCCAGGGGTGAAAAACTGTTTTTT
CDR3 protein: CASSLPGPRGEKLFF

V gene: TRBV12-3/TRBV12-4
J gene: TRBJ2-5
clone size: NA
D gene: NA
CDR3 DNA: TGTGCCAGCAGTTTAAGGAGGATTCAAGAGACCCAGTACTTC
CDR3 protein: CASSLRRIQETQYF

V gene: TRBV7-2
J gene: TRBJ2-3
clone size: NA
D gene: NA
CDR3 DNA: TGTGCCAGCAGCTTATCGGGGGGCACAGATACGCAGTATTTT
CDR3 protein: CASSLSGGTDTQYF

V gene: TRBV7-3
J gene: TRBJ2-3
clone size: many
D gene: TRBD2
CDR3 DNA: TGTGCCAGCAGCTTAACTAGCGGGAGTGAAGATACGCAGTATTTT
CDR3 protein: CASSLTSGSEDTQYF

V gene: TRBV6-4
J gene: TRBJ2-1
clone size: few
D gene: TRBD1
CDR3 DNA: TGTGCCAGCAGTGAGACAGGGGGCACGGATGAGCAGTTCTTC
CDR3 protein: CASSETGGTDEQFF

V gene: TRBV7-9
J gene: TRBJ2-1
clone size: NA
D gene: NA
CDR3 DNA: TGTGCCAGCAGCTTAATTTCCGGTGGCGGGGAGATCCAGTTCTTC
CDR3 protein: CASSLISGGGEIQFF

V gene: TRBV6-5
J gene: TRBJ2-2
clone size: NA
D gene: NA
CDR3 DNA: TGTGCCAGCAGTTACACTCTTTTCGGGGGCGACGGGGAGCTGTTTTTT
CDR3 protein: CASSYTLFGGDGELFF

V gene: TRBV6-1
J gene: TRBJ2-5
clone size: medium-sized
D gene: NA
CDR3 DNA: TGTGCCAACCGACAGTACCCACAAGAGACCCAGTACTTC
CDR3 protein: CANRQYPQETQYF

V gene: TRBV24-1
J gene: TRBJ2-1
clone size: NA
D gene: TRBD2
CDR3 DNA: TGTGCCACCAGTGATCGTGCGGGAGCGGCCTACAATGAGCAGTTCTTC
CDR3 protein: CATSDRAGAAYNEQFF

V gene: TRBV12-3/TRBV12-4
J gene: TRBJ2-1
clone size: NA
D gene: NA
CDR3 DNA: TGTGCCAGCACTGCCGCAGGGGCCTACGAGCAGTTCTTC
CDR3 protein: CASTAAGAYEQFF

V gene: TRBV4-1
J gene: TRBJ2-4
clone size: NA
D gene: TRBD1
CDR3 DNA: TGCGCCAGCAGCCAAGAGGGACAGGGGGTTCGTGAGCAGTACTTC
CDR3 protein: CASSQEGQGVREQYF

V gene: TRBV12-3/TRBV12-4
J gene: TRBJ2-5
clone size: many
D gene: NA
CDR3 DNA: TGTGCCAGCAGTTCCTACATAGCCGGGGGTCAGTACTTC
CDR3 protein: CASSSYIAGGQYF

V gene: TRBV7-1
J gene: TRBJ2-3
clone size: NA
D gene: NA
CDR3 DNA: TGTGCCAGCAGCGTGACGGAGGATAGCACAGATACGCAGTATTTT
CDR3 protein: CASSVTEDSTDTQYF

V gene: TRBV7-2
J gene: TRBJ2-1
clone size: NA
D gene: NA
CDR3 DNA: TGTGCCAGCAGCAAGCCTGGGTCCTACGAGCAGTTCTTC
CDR3 protein: CASSKPGSYEQFF

V gene: TRBV12-3/TRBV12-4
J gene: TRBJ2-7
clone size: NA
D gene: NA
CDR3 DNA: TGTGCCAGCAGCGCCACAGGACATTGGAACGAGCAGTACTTC
CDR3 protein: CASSATGHWNEQYF

V gene: TRBV7-6
J gene: TRBJ2-7
clone size: few
D gene: TRBD2
CDR3 DNA: TGTGCCAGCAGCTACCCCCCTTTGCGGGGGGTCGTATCCTACGAGCAGTACTTC
CDR3 protein: CASSYPPLRGVVSYEQYF

V gene: TRBV6-1
J gene: TRBJ2-1
clone size: NA
D gene: NA
CDR3 DNA: TGTGCCAGCAGTGAACTGAGCAGTACCCACTACAATGAGCAGTTCTTC
CDR3 protein: CASSELSSTHYNEQFF

V gene: TRBV27
J gene: TRBJ2-3
clone size: NA
D gene: NA
CDR3 DNA: TGTGCCAGCAGTTTTGCCTTTAGCACAGATACGCAGTATTTT
CDR3 protein: CASSFAFSTDTQYF

V gene: TRBV6-1
J gene: TRBJ2-2
clone size: NA
D gene: NA
CDR3 DNA: TGTGCCAGCAGCAACCGGGGAGGGGAGCTGTTTTTT
CDR3 protein: CASSNRGGELFF

V gene: TRBV12-3/TRBV12-4
J gene: TRBJ2-1
clone size: NA
D gene: NA
CDR3 DNA: TGTGCCAGCAGTTCTCGAAGGGATGAGCAGTTCTTC
CDR3 protein: CASSSRRDEQFF

V gene: TRBV6-1
J gene: TRBJ1-2
clone size: many
D gene: NA
CDR3 DNA: TGTGCCAGCAGTGAATTGGATTCTCGGAGCTACACCTTC
CDR3 protein: CASSELDSRSYTF